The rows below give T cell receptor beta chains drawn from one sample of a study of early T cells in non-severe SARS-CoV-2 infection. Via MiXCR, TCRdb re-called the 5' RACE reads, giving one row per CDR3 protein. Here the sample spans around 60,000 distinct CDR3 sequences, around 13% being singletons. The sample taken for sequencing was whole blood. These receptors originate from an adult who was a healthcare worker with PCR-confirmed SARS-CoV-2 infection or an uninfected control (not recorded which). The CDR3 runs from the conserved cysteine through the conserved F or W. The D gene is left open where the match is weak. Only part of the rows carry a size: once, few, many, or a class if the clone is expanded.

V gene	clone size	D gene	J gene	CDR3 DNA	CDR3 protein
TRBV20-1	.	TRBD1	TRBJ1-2	TGCAGTGCGCGAACAGGGACAGTTCCTGGCTACACCTTC	CSARTGTVPGYTF
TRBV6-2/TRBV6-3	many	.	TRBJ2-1	TGTGCCAGCAGTTCTACTAGCTTTGAGGTTGAGCAGTTCTTC	CASSSTSFEVEQFF
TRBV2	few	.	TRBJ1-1	TGTGTCAGCGAAAGGTTACAGTCTGGCACTGAAGCTTTCTTT	CVSERLQSGTEAFF
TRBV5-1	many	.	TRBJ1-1	TGCGCCAGCAGTATAGGGATGGAGACTGAAGCTTTCTTT	CASSIGMETEAFF
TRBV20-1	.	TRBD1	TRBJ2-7	TGCAGTGCTAGAGGCCCCGGGACAGGGGATAAGCAGTACTTC	CSARGPGTGDKQYF
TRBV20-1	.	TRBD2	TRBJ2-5	TGCAGTGGCAGAACCGGCGGGGGGGATCAAGAGACCCAGTACTTC	CSGRTGGGDQETQYF
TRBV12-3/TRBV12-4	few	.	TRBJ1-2	TGTGCCAGCAGCCATGACAATAACTATGGCTACACCTTC	CASSHDNNYGYTF
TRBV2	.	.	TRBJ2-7	TGTGCCAGCAGTGAATTAAGCTACGAGCAGTACTTC	CASSELSYEQYF
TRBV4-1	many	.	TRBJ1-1	TGCGCCAGCAGCCATTATGTCCCGACTGAAGCTTTCTTT	CASSHYVPTEAFF
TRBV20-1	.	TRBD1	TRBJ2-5	TGCAGTGCTAGTCCACAGGGGGGAAGGCTACAAGAGACCCAGTACTTC	CSASPQGGRLQETQYF
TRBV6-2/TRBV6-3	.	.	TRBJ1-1	TGTGCCAGCAGTTACTCGCGTGGAGCCAACACTGAAGCTTTCTTT	CASSYSRGANTEAFF
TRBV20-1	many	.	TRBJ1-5	TGCAGTGCTAGAGTTTCTTGGCACCTCAATAGAAGCAATCAGCCCCAGCATTTT	CSARVSWHLNRSNQPQHF
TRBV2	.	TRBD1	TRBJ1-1	TGTGCCAGTAAAATACAGGGGGTGAACACTGAAGCTTTCTTT	CASKIQGVNTEAFF
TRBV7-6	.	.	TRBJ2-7	TGTGCCAGCAGCTTAGGGGTAAGCGGAGCCAGCTACGAGCAGTACTTC	CASSLGVSGASYEQYF
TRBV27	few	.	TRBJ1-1	TGTGCCAGCAGTATAAGGGCGGAAGCCCTGAACACTGAAGCTTTCTTT	CASSIRAEALNTEAFF
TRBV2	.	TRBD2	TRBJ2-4	TGTGCCAGCACCCTCATAGCGGGGGGCCTCGCCAAAAACATTCAGTACTTC	CASTLIAGGLAKNIQYF
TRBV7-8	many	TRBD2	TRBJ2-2	TGTGCCAGCAGCCTTGCGGGGGGCGCGAACACCGGGGAGCTGTTTTTT	CASSLAGGANTGELFF
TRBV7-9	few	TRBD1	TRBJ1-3	TGTGCCAGCACCGACAGGGCTAGCTCTGGAAACACCATATATTTT	CASTDRASSGNTIYF
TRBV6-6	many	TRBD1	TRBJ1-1	TGTGCCAGCCATCTTACAGGGGCCCCTGAAGCTTTCTTT	CASHLTGAPEAFF
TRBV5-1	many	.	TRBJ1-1	TGCGCCAGCAGCTTGTTAGGGAGCACTGAAGCTTTCTTT	CASSLLGSTEAFF
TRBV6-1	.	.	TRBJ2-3	TGTGCCAGCAGTTCGGCAGGGGTTATAGCAGATACGCAGTATTTT	CASSSAGVIADTQYF
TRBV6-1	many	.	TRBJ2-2	TGTGCCAGTATGACAGGCGCGAACACCGGGGAGCTGTTTTTT	CASMTGANTGELFF
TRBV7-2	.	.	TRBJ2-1	TGTGCCAGCAGCTTGAGGAGCGGGCCAAGCAATGAGCAGTTCTTC	CASSLRSGPSNEQFF
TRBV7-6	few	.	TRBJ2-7	TGTGCCAGCAGCTACGGTAACTCGGGTGAGCAGTACTTC	CASSYGNSGEQYF
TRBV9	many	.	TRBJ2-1	TGTGCCAGCAGCCTCCCGGCTAGCAATGAGCAGTTCTTC	CASSLPASNEQFF
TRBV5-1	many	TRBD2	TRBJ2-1	TGCGCCAGCAGCAGGACTAGCGGGAGGGCCGGCGAGCAGTTCTTC	CASSRTSGRAGEQFF
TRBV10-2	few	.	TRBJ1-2	TGCGCCAGCAGTTGGGACGGTGACATTAATGGCTACACCTTC	CASSWDGDINGYTF
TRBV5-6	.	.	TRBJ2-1	TGTGCCAGCAGCTCTGTCGGGGGTATACGGAATGAGCAGTTCTTC	CASSSVGGIRNEQFF
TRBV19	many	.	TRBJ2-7	TGTGCCAGTAGTATTGGATCGGAGCAGTACTTC	CASSIGSEQYF
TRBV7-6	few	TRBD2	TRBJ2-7	TGTGCCAGCAGCTTAAGTATTAGCGGGATAGCCGAGCAGTACTTC	CASSLSISGIAEQYF
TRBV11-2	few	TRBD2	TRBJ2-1	TGTGCCAGCAGCCAGATTCAAGCGGGAGGGAGATACAATGAGCAGTTCTTC	CASSQIQAGGRYNEQFF
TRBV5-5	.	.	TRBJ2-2	TGTGCCAGCAGCTTGGACCCAGGGAACACCGGGGAGCTGTTTTTT	CASSLDPGNTGELFF
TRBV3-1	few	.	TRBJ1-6	TGTGCCAGCAGCCAAACCACAGGAGGCGGCCTTAATTCACCCCTCCACTTT	CASSQTTGGGLNSPLHF
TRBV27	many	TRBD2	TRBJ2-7	TGTGCCAGCAGCCGTAGCGGGAGTCTCCAATCCTACGAGCAGTACTTC	CASSRSGSLQSYEQYF
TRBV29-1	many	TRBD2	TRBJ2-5	TGCAGCGTTGACAAGCGGGGATTTCAAGAGACCCAGTACTTC	CSVDKRGFQETQYF
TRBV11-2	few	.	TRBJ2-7	TGTGCCAGCAGCTTAGTTCGGCTACCCGACTACGAGCAGTACTTC	CASSLVRLPDYEQYF
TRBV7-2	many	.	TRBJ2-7	TGTGCCAGCAGCGGAGCAGCATCCACCTACGAGCAGTACTTC	CASSGAASTYEQYF
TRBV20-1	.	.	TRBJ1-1	TGCAGTGCAAACGGTCCGCCTTATTTAAACACTGAAGCTTTCTTT	CSANGPPYLNTEAFF
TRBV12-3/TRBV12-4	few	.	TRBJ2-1	TGTGCCAGCAGTTTCTGGTCCCAGAGGGATGAGCAGTTCTTC	CASSFWSQRDEQFF
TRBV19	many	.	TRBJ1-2	TGTGCCAGTACTAATCGGCTGACTTTTGGGGCTTATGGCTACACCTTC	CASTNRLTFGAYGYTF
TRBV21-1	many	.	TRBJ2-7	TGTGCCAGCAGCAAATCCCCCTCCTACGAGCAGTACTTC	CASSKSPSYEQYF
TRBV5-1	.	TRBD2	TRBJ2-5	TGCGCCAGCAGCCCCCAACCCTCTAGCGGAGAAGAGACCCAGTACTTC	CASSPQPSSGEETQYF
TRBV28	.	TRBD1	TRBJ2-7	TGTGCCAGCAGTTCCCCCGCAAGGACAGGGGCCGGCTACGAGCAGTACTTC	CASSSPARTGAGYEQYF